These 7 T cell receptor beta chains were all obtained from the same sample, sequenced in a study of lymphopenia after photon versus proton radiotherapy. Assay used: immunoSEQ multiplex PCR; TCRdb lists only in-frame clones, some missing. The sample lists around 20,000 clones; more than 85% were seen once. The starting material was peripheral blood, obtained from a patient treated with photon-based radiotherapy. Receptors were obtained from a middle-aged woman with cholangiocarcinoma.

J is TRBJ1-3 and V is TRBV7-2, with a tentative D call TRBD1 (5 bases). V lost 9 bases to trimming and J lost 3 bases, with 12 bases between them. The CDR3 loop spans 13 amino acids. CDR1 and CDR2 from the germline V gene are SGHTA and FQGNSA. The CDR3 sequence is CASRTSFGNTIYF. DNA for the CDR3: TGTGCCAGTCGGACATCGTTTGGAAACACCATATATTTT.

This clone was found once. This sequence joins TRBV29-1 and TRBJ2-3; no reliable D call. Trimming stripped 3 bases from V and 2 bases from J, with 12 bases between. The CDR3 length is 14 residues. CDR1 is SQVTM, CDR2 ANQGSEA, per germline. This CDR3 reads CSVDKGINTDTQYF. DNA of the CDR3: TGCAGCGTTGATAAAGGGATCAACACAGATACGCAGTATTTT.

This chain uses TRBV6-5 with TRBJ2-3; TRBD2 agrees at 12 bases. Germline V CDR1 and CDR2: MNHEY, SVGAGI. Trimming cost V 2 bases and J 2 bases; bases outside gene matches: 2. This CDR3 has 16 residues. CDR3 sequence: CASSYRTSGATDTQYF. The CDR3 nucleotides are TGTGCCAGCAGTTACAGGACTAGCGGGGCCACAGATACGCAGTATTTT.

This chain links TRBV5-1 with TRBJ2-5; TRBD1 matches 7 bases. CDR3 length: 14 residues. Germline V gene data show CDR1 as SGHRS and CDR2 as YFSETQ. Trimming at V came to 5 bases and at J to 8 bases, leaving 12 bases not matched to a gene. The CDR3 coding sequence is TGCGCCAGCAGTCAGACAGGGCCTCGCGAAACCCAGTACTTC. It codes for CASSQTGPRETQYF.

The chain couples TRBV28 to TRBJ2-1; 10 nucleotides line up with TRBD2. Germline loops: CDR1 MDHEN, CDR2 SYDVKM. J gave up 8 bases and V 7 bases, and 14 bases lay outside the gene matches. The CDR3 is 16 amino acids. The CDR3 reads CASNEEGLALFDEQFF. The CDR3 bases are TGTGCCAGCAACGAAGAGGGACTAGCGCTCTTCGATGAGCAGTTCTTC.

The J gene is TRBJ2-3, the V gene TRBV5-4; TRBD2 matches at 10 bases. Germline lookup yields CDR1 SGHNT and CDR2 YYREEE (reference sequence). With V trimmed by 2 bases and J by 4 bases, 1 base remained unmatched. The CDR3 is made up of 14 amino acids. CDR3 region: CASSLSGRADTQYF. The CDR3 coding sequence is TGTGCCAGCAGCTTAAGCGGGAGGGCAGATACGCAGTATTTT.

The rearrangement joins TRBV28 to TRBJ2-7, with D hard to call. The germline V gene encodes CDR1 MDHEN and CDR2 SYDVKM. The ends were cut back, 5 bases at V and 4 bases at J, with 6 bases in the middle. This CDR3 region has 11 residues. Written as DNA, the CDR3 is TGTGCCAGCAGTCCTCGGTACGAGCAGTACTTC. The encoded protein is CASSPRYEQYF.